A selection of T cell receptor beta chains follows, all from one sample in a study of cytomegalovirus exposure and HLA in healthy donors. Here immunoSEQ multiplex PCR was the method, and the copy in TCRdb shows in-frame clones only, minus some. The sample holds more than 150,000 clones, 80% seen once. Sequenced sample: PBMCs. These receptors all come from a boy aged 5-17 years in good health and CMV-seronegative. The CDR3 runs from the conserved cysteine through the conserved F or W. Fields, in order: CDR3 DNA, CDR3 protein, V gene, CDR3 length, D gene, clone size, J gene. D genes are given only for firm matches. Not all rows give a size; the values are once, few, many and, for expanded clones, a class.

TGTGCCAGCAGCGATTATAGCGGGAGGGCCTACGAGCAGTACTTC	CASSDYSGRAYEQYF	TRBV25-1	15	TRBD2	.	TRBJ2-7
TGTGCCAGCAGCTTAGATCGCGGGGGGGCCACAGATACGCAGTATTTT	CASSLDRGGATDTQYF	TRBV7-2	16	TRBD2	few	TRBJ2-3
TGCGCCAGCACCCTGACTGAGAACACTGAAGCTTTCTTT	CASTLTENTEAFF	TRBV5-1	13	.	.	TRBJ1-1
TGTGCCAGCAGTTTGGACAGGGAAAACTATGGCTACACCTTC	CASSLDRENYGYTF	TRBV6-1	14	TRBD1	once	TRBJ1-2
TGTGCCAGCAAACGCGGCACAAACACTGAAGCTTTCTTT	CASKRGTNTEAFF	TRBV6-1	13	.	few	TRBJ1-1
TGTGCCACCAGCAGAGCCCGGATAGGGGACACAACCTACGAGCAGTACTTC	CATSRARIGDTTYEQYF	TRBV15	17	.	.	TRBJ2-7
TGTGCCAGTAGTAGCGGCCGGAGGGACTATGGCTACACCTTC	CASSSGRRDYGYTF	TRBV19	14	.	.	TRBJ1-2
TGCGCCAGCAGCCAAGATCGGGGCTCTGGGGCCAACGTCCTGACTTTC	CASSQDRGSGANVLTF	TRBV4-3	16	.	few	TRBJ2-6
TGTGCCAGTAGTATAGCTGCGGGGCCCTATGGCTACACCTTC	CASSIAAGPYGYTF	TRBV19	14	.	.	TRBJ1-2
TGTGCCAGCAGTGATCAACCGGAGGAGACCCAGTACTTC	CASSDQPEETQYF	TRBV6-5	13	.	.	TRBJ2-5
TGTGCCAGCAGCCAAGATTTCCAGGGTCTGAGCTATGGCTACACCTTC	CASSQDFQGLSYGYTF	TRBV4-2	16	.	.	TRBJ1-2
TGTGCCAGTAGCCGTGTGGAGCGGGCCTACGAGCAGTACTTC	CASSRVERAYEQYF	TRBV19	14	.	.	TRBJ2-7
TGTGCCTGGAGTGTGGGTTTCGGGACCGGGGAGCTGTTTTTT	CAWSVGFGTGELFF	TRBV30	14	.	.	TRBJ2-2
TGTGCCAGCAGCCATGCCTACGAGCAGTACTTC	CASSHAYEQYF	TRBV11-2	11	.	few	TRBJ2-7
TGTGCCAGCCGCCCGGGGTCGGACTATGGCTACACCTTC	CASRPGSDYGYTF	TRBV6-1	13	.	.	TRBJ1-2
TGTGCCAGCAGTTGGGGACTAGCGGGAGTAAGGGAGACCCAGTACTTC	CASSWGLAGVRETQYF	TRBV6-5	16	TRBD2	few	TRBJ2-5
TGTGCCTGGAATCTAGCGGGGGGAGTGGGTGAGCAGTACTTC	CAWNLAGGVGEQYF	TRBV30	14	TRBD2	few	TRBJ2-7
TGTGCCAGCAGCTCTGCACCTAGCGGAGAGACCCAGTACTTC	CASSSAPSGETQYF	TRBV5-6	14	TRBD2	once	TRBJ2-5
TGTGCCAGCAGCCCCACCGGGACTAGCTTGCCCAATGAGCAGTTCTTC	CASSPTGTSLPNEQFF	TRBV11-2	16	TRBD2	.	TRBJ2-1
TGTGCCAGCAGTTCTCCGGGGGAGGGAGGCTACACCTTC	CASSSPGEGGYTF	TRBV28	13	.	.	TRBJ1-2
TGTGCCAGTAGTAAGACAGTGCAAGAGACCCAGTACTTC	CASSKTVQETQYF	TRBV19	13	.	.	TRBJ2-5
TGTGCCAGCAGTGGACTAGCGAGATCAAATGAGCAGTTCTTC	CASSGLARSNEQFF	TRBV6-1	14	TRBD2	.	TRBJ2-1
TGCGCCAGCAGCCAAGAAGGGACAGATAATCAGCCCCAGCATTTT	CASSQEGTDNQPQHF	TRBV4-1	15	TRBD1	.	TRBJ1-5
TGTGCCAGCAGTCTTCCTGGACAGGGAGCCTACGAGCAGTACTTC	CASSLPGQGAYEQYF	TRBV27	15	TRBD1	once	TRBJ2-7
TGCGCCAGCAGCAGGACTGGTCCCTATGGCTACACCTTC	CASSRTGPYGYTF	TRBV5-1	13	.	.	TRBJ1-2
TGTGCCAGCAGCGTAGATCCTAGCGGGATCTACGAGCAGTACTTC	CASSVDPSGIYEQYF	TRBV9	15	TRBD2	.	TRBJ2-7
TGTGCCAGCAGAGTTACAGGGTCGGATGGCTACACCTTC	CASRVTGSDGYTF	TRBV5-8	13	.	.	TRBJ1-2
TGTGCCAGCTCACCGGGACAGCCTTACGAGCAGTACTTC	CASSPGQPYEQYF	TRBV18	13	TRBD1	.	TRBJ2-7
TGTGCCAGTAGTATAAGGAGGGACACTGAAGCTTTCTTT	CASSIRRDTEAFF	TRBV19	13	.	.	TRBJ1-1
TGTGCCAGCAGCTTTATTCCAGGACAGAGTGTCTACGAGCAGTACTTC	CASSFIPGQSVYEQYF	TRBV5-6	16	.	.	TRBJ2-7
TGCAGCGCCGAAGCCATCGGGGACACCATATATTTT	CSAEAIGDTIYF	TRBV29-1	12	.	once	TRBJ1-3
TGTGCCAGCTCCGGGGATGGCTACACCTTC	CASSGDGYTF	TRBV2	10	.	few	TRBJ1-2
TGCGCCAGCAGCCAAGATCTCAGGTCGGGACTAGCAGGAGAGACCCAGTACTTC	CASSQDLRSGLAGETQYF	TRBV4-3	18	TRBD2	few	TRBJ2-5
TGTGCCAGCAGCTCAGGGTCCTCTAGCGGGAGGTACGAGCAGTACTTC	CASSSGSSSGRYEQYF	TRBV7-2	16	TRBD2	.	TRBJ2-7
TGTGCCAGTAGAGGGAGAGGGGGCCACGAGCAGTACTTC	CASRGRGGHEQYF	TRBV19	13	TRBD1	once	TRBJ2-7
TGTGCCAGCAGCTGGGGTCGGGGACAAGGGGAAAAACTGTTTTTT	CASSWGRGQGEKLFF	TRBV7-2	15	.	.	TRBJ1-4
TGTGCCAGCAGTTTTGATAGAGGCTACGAGCAGTACTTC	CASSFDRGYEQYF	TRBV27	13	.	.	TRBJ2-7
TGCGCCAGCAGCTTGAGGGGTAAGTGGTATAGCACTGAAGCTTTCTTT	CASSLRGKWYSTEAFF	TRBV5-1	16	.	once	TRBJ1-1
TGTGCCAGCAGCAAAGCGGGGATCGGCACTGAAGCTTTCTTT	CASSKAGIGTEAFF	TRBV7-9	14	.	.	TRBJ1-1
TGCGCCAGCAGCTGGGACAGGGGAACAGATACGCAGTATTTT	CASSWDRGTDTQYF	TRBV5-1	14	TRBD1	once	TRBJ2-3
TGTGCCAGCTCACCATCGTGGGGACTCACTGAAGCTTTCTTT	CASSPSWGLTEAFF	TRBV18	14	.	.	TRBJ1-1
TGCAGCGTTGAAGATCGAGGGACAGGGCTCGCCAAAAACATTCAGTACTTC	CSVEDRGTGLAKNIQYF	TRBV29-1	17	TRBD1	.	TRBJ2-4
TGTGCCAGCAGCCGGACAGGGGGATCGGGGGAAAAACTGTTTTTT	CASSRTGGSGEKLFF	TRBV5-5	15	TRBD1	.	TRBJ1-4
TGTGCCAGCAGGTCCGGGACAGGGGATTTCGGGGAGCTGTTTTTT	CASRSGTGDFGELFF	TRBV5-6	15	TRBD1	.	TRBJ2-2
TGTGCCAGTAGTGTGACAGGGGGTCAGCCCCAGCATTTT	CASSVTGGQPQHF	TRBV19	13	TRBD1	few	TRBJ1-5